This T cell receptor beta chain derives from a study of T cell repertoires in cytomegalovirus infection. Overall study: Through public TCR beta signatures, both CMV infection and matching HLA type were indicated.

V shed 2 bases and J shed 5 bases, with 18 bases lying between them. CDR3 length: 17 amino acids. From germline, CDR1 is MNHEY and CDR2 SVGAGI. Study results and caveats: HLA-C-restricted, CMV-specific TCR beta clonotypes were dominant ex vivo. Summed frequency of public TCR beta families distinguished CMV carriers with the relevant HLA.

This clonotype has at least ten counts. Antigen: not known. TCRdb passed the reads through MiXCR, listing each CDR3 protein once. The sample includes under 350,000 distinct CDR3 sequences, around 9.1% of them seen just once. Sequencing was carried out using PBMCs. This TCR was recovered from a human donor in good health (CMV status not recorded). Some clones in this sample may be carry-over from other donors' samples. V usage is TRBV6-5 and J usage is TRBJ2-2; TRBD1 or TRBD2 may be the D gene (7 bases each). CDR3 region: CASSYGTTPGGTGELFF. In DNA, the CDR3 is TGTGCCAGCAGTTACGGGACTACCCCAGGGGGAACCGGGGAGCTGTTTTTT.